Listed below are T cell receptor beta chains from one sample, sequenced in a study of cytomegalovirus exposure and HLA in healthy donors. Sequenced by immunoSEQ multiplex PCR; TCRdb stores in-frame clones only, minus some. The sample records about 150,000 clones, about 70% being singletons. Source material: PBMCs. The source is a woman aged 55-70 years in good health and CMV-seropositive. Each CDR3 is given with its conserved first and last residue. A D gene is named only where the DNA matches it firmly. Some rows mark clone size as missing; the rest say once, few, many or name a class of expanded clone.

CDR3nt: TGTGCCAGCAGTGAAGCATACGGGGGGAGCTCCTACAATGAGCAGTTCTTC
CDR3aa: CASSEAYGGSSYNEQFF
d_gene: TRBD2
abundance: few
j_gene: TRBJ2-1
v_gene: TRBV6-1

CDR3nt: TGTGCCAGCAGTGAAGGAGGGGTGGGGGACACTGAAGCTTTCTTT
CDR3aa: CASSEGGVGDTEAFF
d_gene: .
abundance: .
j_gene: TRBJ1-1
v_gene: TRBV25-1

CDR3nt: TGCAGCGTTGGAACCAGCGACGGGGGAAAACTGTTTTTT
CDR3aa: CSVGTSDGGKLFF
d_gene: .
abundance: .
j_gene: TRBJ1-4
v_gene: TRBV29-1

CDR3nt: TGCGCCAGCAGCTTGGAGGTTAGCGGGATTGGAAATGAGCAGTTCTTC
CDR3aa: CASSLEVSGIGNEQFF
d_gene: TRBD2
abundance: .
j_gene: TRBJ2-1
v_gene: TRBV5-1

CDR3nt: TGTGCCAGCAGTGAAGGAGGAGCCAACACTGAAGCTTTCTTT
CDR3aa: CASSEGGANTEAFF
d_gene: .
abundance: .
j_gene: TRBJ1-1
v_gene: TRBV28

CDR3nt: TGTGCCAGCAGTTACGGCGGCCTACCTTCCGGAGAGACCCAGTACTTC
CDR3aa: CASSYGGLPSGETQYF
d_gene: .
abundance: .
j_gene: TRBJ2-5
v_gene: TRBV6-5

CDR3nt: TGTGCCAGCAGTCCCTACAGACAAGGAGGCTACACCTTC
CDR3aa: CASSPYRQGGYTF
d_gene: .
abundance: .
j_gene: TRBJ1-2
v_gene: TRBV28

CDR3nt: TGTGCCACTAACGCTGGGGGGGCGGGTGGCTACACCTTC
CDR3aa: CATNAGGAGGYTF
d_gene: .
abundance: .
j_gene: TRBJ1-2
v_gene: TRBV6-5

CDR3nt: TGTGCCAGCAGCATAGGGCCAAATCAGCCCCAGCATTTT
CDR3aa: CASSIGPNQPQHF
d_gene: .
abundance: few
j_gene: TRBJ1-5
v_gene: TRBV11-1

CDR3nt: TGTGCCTGGAGTGAAGGGACAGGATACGAGCAGTACTTC
CDR3aa: CAWSEGTGYEQYF
d_gene: TRBD1
abundance: few
j_gene: TRBJ2-7
v_gene: TRBV30

CDR3nt: TGTGCCAGCAGAGGGGCTACGGACAATTCACCCCTCCACTTT
CDR3aa: CASRGATDNSPLHF
d_gene: .
abundance: .
j_gene: TRBJ1-6
v_gene: TRBV6-1

CDR3nt: TGTGCCAGCTCACCATTCCCAGGGGATAGCAATCAGCCCCAGCATTTT
CDR3aa: CASSPFPGDSNQPQHF
d_gene: .
abundance: .
j_gene: TRBJ1-5
v_gene: TRBV18

CDR3nt: TGTGCCAGCAGTGGAGGGGAAGGGGAGACCCAGTACTTC
CDR3aa: CASSGGEGETQYF
d_gene: .
abundance: .
j_gene: TRBJ2-5
v_gene: TRBV11-3

CDR3nt: TGTGCCAGTAGTACCGGGTACGAGCAGTACTTC
CDR3aa: CASSTGYEQYF
d_gene: .
abundance: .
j_gene: TRBJ2-7
v_gene: TRBV19

CDR3nt: TGTGCCAGCGATTGGGTCGTGGCGGGGGGCGGAAGCCCCCAGCATTTT
CDR3aa: CASDWVVAGGGSPQHF
d_gene: .
abundance: .
j_gene: TRBJ1-5
v_gene: TRBV7-2

CDR3nt: TGTGCCAGCAGCTCCTACAGGGGAAGCACTGAAGCTTTCTTT
CDR3aa: CASSSYRGSTEAFF
d_gene: TRBD1
abundance: .
j_gene: TRBJ1-1
v_gene: TRBV7-9

CDR3nt: TGCGCCAGCAGCTTGGCGCGGGGGAATGTGAACACTGAAGCTTTCTTT
CDR3aa: CASSLARGNVNTEAFF
d_gene: .
abundance: .
j_gene: TRBJ1-1
v_gene: TRBV5-1

CDR3nt: TGTGCCAGCAGTTTTGCCGGGTACGGCACTGAAGCTTTCTTT
CDR3aa: CASSFAGYGTEAFF
d_gene: .
abundance: .
j_gene: TRBJ1-1
v_gene: TRBV28

CDR3nt: TGTGCCAGCAGCCGGACCGGGACGGGGACTAGCTACGAGCAGTACTTC
CDR3aa: CASSRTGTGTSYEQYF
d_gene: TRBD2
abundance: .
j_gene: TRBJ2-7
v_gene: TRBV5-8

CDR3nt: TGTGCCAGCAGCTTATTCCCCGGGACTAGCGACAATGAGCAGTTCTTC
CDR3aa: CASSLFPGTSDNEQFF
d_gene: TRBD2
abundance: .
j_gene: TRBJ2-1
v_gene: TRBV13

CDR3nt: TGTGCCGCGGGCCCCGGGCCCACCGGCAGCGGGGAGCTGTTTTTT
CDR3aa: CAAGPGPTGSGELFF
d_gene: .
abundance: .
j_gene: TRBJ2-2
v_gene: TRBV10-3

CDR3nt: TGTGCCAGCACCCCCTTGGCAAACACCGGGGAGCTGTTTTTT
CDR3aa: CASTPLANTGELFF
d_gene: .
abundance: .
j_gene: TRBJ2-2
v_gene: TRBV7-7

CDR3nt: TGTGCCAGCAGCTTTACAGGGATTGGGACTGAAGCTTTCTTT
CDR3aa: CASSFTGIGTEAFF
d_gene: .
abundance: .
j_gene: TRBJ1-1
v_gene: TRBV5-6

CDR3nt: TGCACCAGCAGCCAAGTCCCAGGGTCGTGGCGAATTTCACCCCTCCACTTT
CDR3aa: CTSSQVPGSWRISPLHF
d_gene: .
abundance: .
j_gene: TRBJ1-6
v_gene: TRBV1

CDR3nt: TGTGCCAGCGCGGGGGTTTGGGATACGCAGTATTTT
CDR3aa: CASAGVWDTQYF
d_gene: TRBD2
abundance: .
j_gene: TRBJ2-3
v_gene: TRBV28

CDR3nt: TGTGCCAGCAGGGGGGACACGAAGGTGTGGACCCAGTACTTC
CDR3aa: CASRGDTKVWTQYF
d_gene: .
abundance: few
j_gene: TRBJ2-5
v_gene: TRBV2

CDR3nt: TGCGCCAGCAGCAGAGGACAGGGTAATTCACCCCTCCACTTT
CDR3aa: CASSRGQGNSPLHF
d_gene: TRBD1
abundance: .
j_gene: TRBJ1-6
v_gene: TRBV5-1

CDR3nt: TGTGCCAGCAGCTTTAGCGCGAAGTTACAAGAGACCCAGTACTTC
CDR3aa: CASSFSAKLQETQYF
d_gene: .
abundance: .
j_gene: TRBJ2-5
v_gene: TRBV7-2

CDR3nt: TGTGCCAGCAGCTTGGTTCGGCTAGCGGGACTCAATGAGCAGTTCTTC
CDR3aa: CASSLVRLAGLNEQFF
d_gene: TRBD2
abundance: .
j_gene: TRBJ2-1
v_gene: TRBV5-6

CDR3nt: TGTGCCAGCAGCCTACCGGACAGCGTGTACAATGAGCAGTTCTTC
CDR3aa: CASSLPDSVYNEQFF
d_gene: .
abundance: .
j_gene: TRBJ2-1
v_gene: TRBV13

CDR3nt: TGTGCCAGCAGTACCTCTGGGAGTTTGGGCGGGGAGCTGTTTTTT
CDR3aa: CASSTSGSLGGELFF
d_gene: .
abundance: few
j_gene: TRBJ2-2
v_gene: TRBV27

CDR3nt: TGTGCCAGCGCTATGCCTAATCTTCAGGGGAAAAAACTCTACGAGCAGTACTTC
CDR3aa: CASAMPNLQGKKLYEQYF
d_gene: .
abundance: .
j_gene: TRBJ2-7
v_gene: TRBV21-1

CDR3nt: TGTGCCAGCAGCCCAGAGACTAGCGGACTTCAAGAGACCCAGTACTTC
CDR3aa: CASSPETSGLQETQYF
d_gene: TRBD2
abundance: .
j_gene: TRBJ2-5
v_gene: TRBV9

CDR3nt: TGCGCCAGTACCGGGACTAGCGAGGGGGGTGAGCAGTTCTTC
CDR3aa: CASTGTSEGGEQFF
d_gene: TRBD2
abundance: .
j_gene: TRBJ2-1
v_gene: TRBV10-2

CDR3nt: TGTGCCAGCAGCTTGGGCTTGGGGGGATATCGGGAGACCCAGTACTTC
CDR3aa: CASSLGLGGYRETQYF
d_gene: .
abundance: .
j_gene: TRBJ2-5
v_gene: TRBV5-6

CDR3nt: TGTGCCAGCAGGCATACCGGGACACCGGACTACGAGCAGTACTTC
CDR3aa: CASRHTGTPDYEQYF
d_gene: .
abundance: .
j_gene: TRBJ2-7
v_gene: TRBV27

CDR3nt: TGTGCCAGCAGCCCTCAGGGGACAGGGGCGGACGGGGAGCTGTTTTTT
CDR3aa: CASSPQGTGADGELFF
d_gene: TRBD1
abundance: .
j_gene: TRBJ2-2
v_gene: TRBV28

CDR3nt: TGTGCCAGCAGATCAAGTGGTAGCTCCTACAATGAGCAGTTCTTC
CDR3aa: CASRSSGSSYNEQFF
d_gene: .
abundance: .
j_gene: TRBJ2-1
v_gene: TRBV28

CDR3nt: TGTGCCAGTAGTATAGCGGGACTGGGAATTGATGAGCAGTTCTTC
CDR3aa: CASSIAGLGIDEQFF
d_gene: .
abundance: .
j_gene: TRBJ2-1
v_gene: TRBV19

CDR3nt: TGTGCCAGCAGTCGCGCCCAAGAGTGGGACAGGGGTACAGATACGCAGTATTTT
CDR3aa: CASSRAQEWDRGTDTQYF
d_gene: TRBD1
abundance: .
j_gene: TRBJ2-3
v_gene: TRBV11-2

CDR3nt: TGTGCCAGCAGCACAACGGGACAGGGTGACTATGGCTACACCTTC
CDR3aa: CASSTTGQGDYGYTF
d_gene: TRBD1
abundance: .
j_gene: TRBJ1-2
v_gene: TRBV5-6

CDR3nt: TGTGCCAGTAGTCTGACAGTACAAGAGACCCAGTACTTC
CDR3aa: CASSLTVQETQYF
d_gene: .
abundance: .
j_gene: TRBJ2-5
v_gene: TRBV19

CDR3nt: TGTGCCAGCTCACCTGGACAGGACACTGAAGCTTTCTTT
CDR3aa: CASSPGQDTEAFF
d_gene: TRBD1
abundance: .
j_gene: TRBJ1-1
v_gene: TRBV18

CDR3nt: TGTGCCAGCAGTGAATTAGCTTCCAAAAACATTCAGTACTTC
CDR3aa: CASSELASKNIQYF
d_gene: .
abundance: .
j_gene: TRBJ2-4
v_gene: TRBV6-1

CDR3nt: TGTGCCAGCAGTCTCACAGGGGACACTAATGAAAAACTGTTTTTT
CDR3aa: CASSLTGDTNEKLFF
d_gene: TRBD1
abundance: .
j_gene: TRBJ1-4
v_gene: TRBV28

CDR3nt: TGTGCCAGCAGTCGGACAGTGAACACTGAAGCTTTCTTT
CDR3aa: CASSRTVNTEAFF
d_gene: .
abundance: .
j_gene: TRBJ1-1
v_gene: TRBV6-5

CDR3nt: TGTGCCAGTCACAGGGATCTGAACACTGAAGCTTTCTTT
CDR3aa: CASHRDLNTEAFF
d_gene: .
abundance: .
j_gene: TRBJ1-1
v_gene: TRBV6-5

CDR3nt: TGTGCCAGCAATCTCAACGGGGGAATAACGGGGACCCAGTACTTC
CDR3aa: CASNLNGGITGTQYF
d_gene: .
abundance: .
j_gene: TRBJ2-5
v_gene: TRBV2

CDR3nt: TGCGCCAGCAGCTTACTGGACAGGCCGAACACTGAAGCTTTCTTT
CDR3aa: CASSLLDRPNTEAFF
d_gene: TRBD1
abundance: .
j_gene: TRBJ1-1
v_gene: TRBV5-1

CDR3nt: TGTGCCAGCAGCTTGGCAGGGTACTCTGGAAACACCATATATTTT
CDR3aa: CASSLAGYSGNTIYF
d_gene: .
abundance: few
j_gene: TRBJ1-3
v_gene: TRBV5-4

CDR3nt: TGTGCCAGACAGTTACAGGGGGATACGAGGCAGAAACTGTTTTTT
CDR3aa: CARQLQGDTRQKLFF
d_gene: TRBD1
abundance: .
j_gene: TRBJ1-4
v_gene: TRBV28

CDR3nt: TGTGCCAGCAGTGGGAGGGGTGCTAGCACAGATACGCAGTATTTT
CDR3aa: CASSGRGASTDTQYF
d_gene: TRBD2
abundance: .
j_gene: TRBJ2-3
v_gene: TRBV28

CDR3nt: TGTGCCAGCAGCTTCCTAGCGGGTCAAGATACGCAGTATTTT
CDR3aa: CASSFLAGQDTQYF
d_gene: TRBD2
abundance: .
j_gene: TRBJ2-3
v_gene: TRBV7-9

CDR3nt: TGTGCCAGCAGCTGGGGGGACAGGGCCCAATATGGCTACACCTTC
CDR3aa: CASSWGDRAQYGYTF
d_gene: TRBD1
abundance: .
j_gene: TRBJ1-2
v_gene: TRBV5-5

CDR3nt: TGTGCCAGCAGCTTAGCGGTCCAGGAGACCCAGTACTTC
CDR3aa: CASSLAVQETQYF
d_gene: .
abundance: .
j_gene: TRBJ2-5
v_gene: TRBV7-2

CDR3nt: TGTGCCAGCTCGGAGGGGGGGGGTCAGCCCCAGCATTTT
CDR3aa: CASSEGGGQPQHF
d_gene: .
abundance: .
j_gene: TRBJ1-5
v_gene: TRBV18

CDR3nt: TGCGCCAGCAGCAGGGACACAGGGAGCACTGAAGCTTTCTTT
CDR3aa: CASSRDTGSTEAFF
d_gene: .
abundance: few
j_gene: TRBJ1-1
v_gene: TRBV5-1

CDR3nt: TGTGCCAGCAGCGACAGGGGGCACTACGAGCAGTACTTC
CDR3aa: CASSDRGHYEQYF
d_gene: TRBD1
abundance: few
j_gene: TRBJ2-7
v_gene: TRBV27

CDR3nt: TGTGCCAGCTCACCAATGACAGGGGAGACTTTCTTT
CDR3aa: CASSPMTGETFF
d_gene: TRBD1
abundance: .
j_gene: TRBJ1-1
v_gene: TRBV18

CDR3nt: TGTGCCAGCAGTGGGCAGGGCTACGAGCAGTACTTC
CDR3aa: CASSGQGYEQYF
d_gene: .
abundance: once
j_gene: TRBJ2-7
v_gene: TRBV2